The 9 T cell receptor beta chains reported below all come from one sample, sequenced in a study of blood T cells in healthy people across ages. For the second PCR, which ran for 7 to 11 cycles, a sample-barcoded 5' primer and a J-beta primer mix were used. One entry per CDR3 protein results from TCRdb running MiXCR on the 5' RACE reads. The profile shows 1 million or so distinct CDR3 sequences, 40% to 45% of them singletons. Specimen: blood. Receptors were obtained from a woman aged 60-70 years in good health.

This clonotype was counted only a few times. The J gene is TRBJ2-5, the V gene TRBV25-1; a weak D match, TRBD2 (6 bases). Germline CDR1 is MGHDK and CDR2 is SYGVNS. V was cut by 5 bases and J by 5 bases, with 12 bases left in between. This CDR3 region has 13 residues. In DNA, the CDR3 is TGTGCCAGCAGTAGACTAGGAGAGGAGACCCAGTACTTC. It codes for CASSRLGEETQYF.

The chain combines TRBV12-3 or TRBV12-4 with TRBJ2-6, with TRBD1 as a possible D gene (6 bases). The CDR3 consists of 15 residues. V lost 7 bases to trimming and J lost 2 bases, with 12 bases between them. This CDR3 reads CASTTRGTGANVLTF. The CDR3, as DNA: TGTGCCAGCACGACGAGGGGGACTGGGGCCAACGTCCTGACTTTC.

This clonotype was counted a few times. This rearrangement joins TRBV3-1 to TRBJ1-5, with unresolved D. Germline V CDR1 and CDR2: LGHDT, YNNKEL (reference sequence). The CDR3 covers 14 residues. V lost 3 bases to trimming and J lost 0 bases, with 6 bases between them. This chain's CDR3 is CASSQHISNQPQHF. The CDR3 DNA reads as TGTGCCAGCAGCCAGCACATTAGCAATCAGCCCCAGCATTTT.

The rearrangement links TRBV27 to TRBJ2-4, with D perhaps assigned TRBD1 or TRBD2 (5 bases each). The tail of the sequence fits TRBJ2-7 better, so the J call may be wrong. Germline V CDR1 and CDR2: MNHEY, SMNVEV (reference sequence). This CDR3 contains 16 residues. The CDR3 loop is CASSPGTANRVYEQYF. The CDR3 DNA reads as TGTGCCAGCAGTCCAGGGACCGCAAACAGAGTATACGAGCAGTACTTC.

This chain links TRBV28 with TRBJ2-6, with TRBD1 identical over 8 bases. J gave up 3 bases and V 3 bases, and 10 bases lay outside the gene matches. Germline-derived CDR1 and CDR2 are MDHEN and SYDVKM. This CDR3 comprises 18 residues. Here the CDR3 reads CASSFVAGGTFGANVLTF. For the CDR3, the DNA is TGTGCCAGCAGTTTTGTGGCAGGGGGCACCTTTGGGGCCAACGTCCTGACTTTC.

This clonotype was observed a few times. The CDR3 is CSALAGETQYF. CDR3 nucleotide sequence: TGCAGTGCTTTAGCGGGGGAGACCCAGTACTTC. This rearrangement joins TRBV20-1 to TRBJ2-5, with 8 bases matching TRBD2. Trimming at V came to 5 bases and at J to 5 bases, leaving 1 base not matched to a gene. The CDR3 sequence is 11 residues long. Per germline, CDR1 DFQATT and CDR2 SNEGSKA (reference sequence).

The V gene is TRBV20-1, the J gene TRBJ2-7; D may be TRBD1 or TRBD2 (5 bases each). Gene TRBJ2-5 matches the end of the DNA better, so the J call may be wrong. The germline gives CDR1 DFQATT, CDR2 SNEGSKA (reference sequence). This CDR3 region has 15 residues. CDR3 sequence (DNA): TGCAGTGCTAGTTCGAGGGACGGGGTACGGGAGACCCAGTACTTC. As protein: CSASSRDGVRETQYF.

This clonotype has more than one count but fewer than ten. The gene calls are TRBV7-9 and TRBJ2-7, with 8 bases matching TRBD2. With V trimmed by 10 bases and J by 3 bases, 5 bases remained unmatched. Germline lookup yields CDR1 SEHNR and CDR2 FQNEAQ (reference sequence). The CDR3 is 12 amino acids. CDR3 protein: CATGLAHYEQYF. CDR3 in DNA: TGTGCCACTGGACTAGCTCACTACGAGCAGTACTTC. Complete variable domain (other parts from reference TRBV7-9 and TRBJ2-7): DTGVSQNPRHKITKRGQNVTFRCDPISEHNRLYWYRQTLGQGPEFLTYFQNEAQLEKSRLLSDRFSAERPKGSFSTLEIQRTEQGDSAMYLCATGLAHYEQYFGPGTRLTVT.

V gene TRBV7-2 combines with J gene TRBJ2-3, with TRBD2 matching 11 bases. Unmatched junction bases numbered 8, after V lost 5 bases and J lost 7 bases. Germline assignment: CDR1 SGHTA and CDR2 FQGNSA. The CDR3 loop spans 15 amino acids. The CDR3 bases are TGTGCCAGCAGCACTAGCGGGAGATACACGAATACGCAGTATTTT. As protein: CASSTSGRYTNTQYF.